Included here is one TCR beta chain sequence, with context. The target of this receptor is not known. Base quality data are lacking; no much larger clone is found one base away. The record originates from a study of metastatic and nonmetastatic thyroid tumors (dated by TCRdb to the early 2020s). Context from the whole study: Repertoires from peripheral blood and from tumor or nodule tissue samples of malignant and benign thyroid patients were compared. What the authors observed across the whole study: In both blood and tumor samples, malignant tumors were reported to have significantly higher TCR beta diversity than benign nodules.

Before undergoing thyroid surgery, none of the patients had been given any kind of treatment. Using T-cell receptor beta sequencing, the researchers looked back retrospectively at clinical samples from patients, gathered between about 2012 and 2018. The library was produced with PCR. These reads were obtained on an Illumina HiSeq 4000. High-throughput sequencing was used to profile the TCR beta-chain CDR3 region of each patient. On the study's bioinformatics: A classifier to discriminate distant-metastatic papillary thyroid cancer patients was built from CDR3 differences across clinicopathological groups. To measure repertoire diversity the researchers used the Shannon index, while the Morisita-Horn index served to gauge how similar the tumor and blood repertoires were. TCRdb ran its own pipeline on the public reads, namely fastp trimming at Q25 and MiXCR clone calling, and kept in-frame beta chains. TCRdb assigned the V and J calls; the authors' analysis was not used. Here the sample has about 28,000 clones; over 20% occur a single time. Of the sample, about 14% is held by the ten largest clones.

A distance of 13 bases separates the germline ends of V and J, which lose 3 bases and 7 bases respectively. The germline V gene (reference sequence) supplies CDR1 DFQATT and CDR2 SNEGSKA. CDR3 length: 12 amino acids, cysteine to phenylalanine. Here the CDR3 DNA is all that survives: 36 bases in frame from base 1. The rearranged segments are TRBV20-1 and TRBJ2-7; no D gene can be assigned with confidence. This sequence originates from a female donor with papillary thyroid cancer or a benign thyroid nodule (not recorded which). Some clones in this sample may be carry-over from other donors' samples. Sequencing was done on a sample of blood. The CDR3 in this case is CSASTLSEEQYF. The sequenced DNA: TGCAGTGCTAGTACCCTCTCGGAGGAGCAGTACTTC.